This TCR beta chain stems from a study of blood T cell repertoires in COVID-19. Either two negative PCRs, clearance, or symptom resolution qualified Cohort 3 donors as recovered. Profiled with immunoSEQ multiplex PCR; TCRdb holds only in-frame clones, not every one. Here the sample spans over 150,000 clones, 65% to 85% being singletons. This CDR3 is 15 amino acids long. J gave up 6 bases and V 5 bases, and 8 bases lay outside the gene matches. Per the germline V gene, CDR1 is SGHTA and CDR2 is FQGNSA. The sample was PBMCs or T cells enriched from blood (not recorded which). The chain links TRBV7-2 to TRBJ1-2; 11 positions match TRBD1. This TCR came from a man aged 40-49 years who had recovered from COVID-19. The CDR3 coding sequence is TGTGCCAGCAGCGGAACGGACAGGGGGCTGGATGGCTACACCTTC. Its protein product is CASSGTDRGLDGYTF.